A selection of T cell receptor beta chains follows, all from one sample in a study of blood T cell repertoires in COVID-19. Only in-frame clones appear in the TCRdb table, and some are missing; sequencing was by immunoSEQ multiplex PCR. Counted here are around 77,000 clones, 83% occurring once; the ten biggest clones make up approximately 7%. Material for sequencing was peripheral blood. These receptors were collected from a man younger than 45 with COVID-19, enrolled during active disease. The CDR3 runs from the conserved cysteine through the conserved F or W. The order of the fields is CDR3 DNA, CDR3 protein, V gene, J gene, clone size, D gene. D genes are given only for firm matches. Clone size is shown for a subset of rows, as once, few, many or a class of expanded clone.

DNA: TGTGCCAGCAGGTATAGGGGGCGTGAAAAACTGTTTTTT
CDR3: CASRYRGREKLFF
V: TRBV6-5
J: TRBJ1-4
size: once
D: TRBD1

DNA: TGCGCCAGCAGTGGCTCGCGACAGGGGGCCGAGACCCAGTACTTC
CDR3: CASSGSRQGAETQYF
V: TRBV10-2
J: TRBJ2-5
size: -
D: TRBD1

DNA: TGCGCCAGCAGTGACGGCGGGAGGGCCGGGAATGAGCAGTTCTTC
CDR3: CASSDGGRAGNEQFF
V: TRBV10-2
J: TRBJ2-1
size: -
D: TRBD2

DNA: TGTGCCAGCAGCTCCAAACCTCCCGGTAGGACAGATAACACTGAAGCTTTCTTT
CDR3: CASSSKPPGRTDNTEAFF
V: TRBV5-6
J: TRBJ1-1
size: -
D: -

DNA: TGTGCCAGCAGCCTTACCGGGCCGACGGGATCCTACGAGCAGTACTTC
CDR3: CASSLTGPTGSYEQYF
V: TRBV13
J: TRBJ2-7
size: -
D: -

DNA: TGTGCCAGTAGTCCGACTGTGGGCACAGATACGCAGTATTTT
CDR3: CASSPTVGTDTQYF
V: TRBV19
J: TRBJ2-3
size: -
D: -

DNA: TGTGCCAGCAGTTCCCCTCCCCGGAGCTCCTACGAGCAGTACTTC
CDR3: CASSSPPRSSYEQYF
V: TRBV28
J: TRBJ2-7
size: -
D: -

DNA: TGTGCCAGCAGTTATTCCGGGACACATAATTCACCCCTCCACTTT
CDR3: CASSYSGTHNSPLHF
V: TRBV28
J: TRBJ1-6
size: -
D: -

DNA: TGCAGCGTTGTCCCGCTGAGCACTGAAGCTTTCTTT
CDR3: CSVVPLSTEAFF
V: TRBV29-1
J: TRBJ1-1
size: -
D: -

DNA: TGTGCCAGCAGTCAACCGGGACAGGGGAACATTCAGTACTTC
CDR3: CASSQPGQGNIQYF
V: TRBV28
J: TRBJ2-4
size: -
D: TRBD1

DNA: TGTGCCAGCAGCAAAGTTGGCACCCCTTACACTGAAGCTTTCTTT
CDR3: CASSKVGTPYTEAFF
V: TRBV21-1
J: TRBJ1-1
size: -
D: -

DNA: TGTGCCAGCAGAGACACCTCCGGTTTGGATGGCTACACCTTC
CDR3: CASRDTSGLDGYTF
V: TRBV3-1/TRBV3-2
J: TRBJ1-2
size: -
D: -

DNA: TGTGCCTGGAGTGGGGGACTAGGAGTTGAGACCCAGTACTTC
CDR3: CAWSGGLGVETQYF
V: TRBV30
J: TRBJ2-5
size: -
D: TRBD2

DNA: TGTGCCAGCAGTTTATGGACACAGGGGGCGCAAACTGAAGCTTTCTTT
CDR3: CASSLWTQGAQTEAFF
V: TRBV28
J: TRBJ1-1
size: once
D: TRBD1

DNA: TGTGCCAGCAGTAAAGTCCCGGGACAGGGCCCGAACACTGAAGCTTTCTTT
CDR3: CASSKVPGQGPNTEAFF
V: TRBV27
J: TRBJ1-1
size: -
D: TRBD1

DNA: TGTGCCAGCAGCTTATTGACAGGGCCCACCGGGGAGCTGTTTTTT
CDR3: CASSLLTGPTGELFF
V: TRBV7-6
J: TRBJ2-2
size: once
D: TRBD1

DNA: TGCGCCAGCAGTGGAGGGACGGGAGGAACCCAAGAGACCCAGTACTTC
CDR3: CASSGGTGGTQETQYF
V: TRBV10-1
J: TRBJ2-5
size: once
D: TRBD2

DNA: TGCGCCAGCAGCTTGGCCTTGTCGATCGGGAGTGGAGATACGCAGTATTTT
CDR3: CASSLALSIGSGDTQYF
V: TRBV5-1
J: TRBJ2-3
size: -
D: -

DNA: TGTGCCAGCAGCTTAGGAGGGAGAAAAGAGACCCAGTACTTC
CDR3: CASSLGGRKETQYF
V: TRBV7-8
J: TRBJ2-5
size: once
D: -

DNA: TGCGCCAGCAGCCGATCGACAGGGGTTAGCAATCAGCCCCAGCATTTT
CDR3: CASSRSTGVSNQPQHF
V: TRBV4-1
J: TRBJ1-5
size: -
D: TRBD1

DNA: TGCGCCAGCAGCTTGGACAGGGGGGCTGGCTACACCTTC
CDR3: CASSLDRGAGYTF
V: TRBV5-1
J: TRBJ1-2
size: -
D: TRBD1

DNA: TGCAGTGCTAGTGGATTCACTAGCGGGAGGGTTAATGAGCAGTTCTTC
CDR3: CSASGFTSGRVNEQFF
V: TRBV20-1
J: TRBJ2-1
size: once
D: TRBD2

DNA: TGTGCCTGGAGAGTATCGGGAACCTACGAGCAGTACTTC
CDR3: CAWRVSGTYEQYF
V: TRBV30
J: TRBJ2-7
size: -
D: -

DNA: TGTGCCAGCAGTTTCCCTCAGGGGGATAGCAATCAGCCCCAGCATTTT
CDR3: CASSFPQGDSNQPQHF
V: TRBV27
J: TRBJ1-5
size: once
D: TRBD1

DNA: TGTGCCAGCAGTTACACAGGGGCTGCGGGCGAGCAGTACTTC
CDR3: CASSYTGAAGEQYF
V: TRBV6-6
J: TRBJ2-7
size: -
D: TRBD1